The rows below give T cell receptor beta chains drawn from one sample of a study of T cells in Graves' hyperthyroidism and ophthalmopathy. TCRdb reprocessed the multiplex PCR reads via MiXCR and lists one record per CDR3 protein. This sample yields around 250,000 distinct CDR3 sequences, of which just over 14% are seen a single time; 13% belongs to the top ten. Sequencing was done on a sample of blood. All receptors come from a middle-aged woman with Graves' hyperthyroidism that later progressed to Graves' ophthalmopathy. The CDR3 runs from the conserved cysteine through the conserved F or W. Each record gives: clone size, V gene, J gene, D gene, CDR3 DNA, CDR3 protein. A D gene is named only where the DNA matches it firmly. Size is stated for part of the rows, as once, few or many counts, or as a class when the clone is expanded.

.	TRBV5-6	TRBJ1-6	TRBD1	TGTGCCAGCAGCTTTCAGACCGGGACAGGGACCCCTAATTCACCCCTCCACTTT	CASSFQTGTGTPNSPLHF
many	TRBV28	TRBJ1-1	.	TGTGCCAGCAGCTCCACAGGGAGGTGGATCACTGAAGCTTTCTTT	CASSSTGRWITEAFF
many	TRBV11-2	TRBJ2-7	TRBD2	TGTGCCAGCAGCCCTAGCGGGAGCCTCTCCTACGAGCAGTACTTC	CASSPSGSLSYEQYF
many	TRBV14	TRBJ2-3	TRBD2	TGTGCCAGCAGCCAGAGGCCTAGCGGGAGGGCCGATACGCAGTATTTT	CASSQRPSGRADTQYF
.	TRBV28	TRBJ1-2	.	TGTGCCACCACCGACCTCAGGGGCCCTATGAACTATGGCTACACCTTC	CATTDLRGPMNYGYTF
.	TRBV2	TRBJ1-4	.	TGTGCCAGCAGTGCCCAGAGAGGTTTGATGTTTTTT	CASSAQRGLMFF
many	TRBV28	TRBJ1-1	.	TGTGCCAGCAGTTTTGTCGGGGGGAACACTGAAGCTTTCTTT	CASSFVGGNTEAFF
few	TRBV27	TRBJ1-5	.	TGTGCCAGCAGTTCGGGGAGGGACAAGCAGCCCCAGCATTTT	CASSSGRDKQPQHF
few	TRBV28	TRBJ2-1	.	TGTGCCAGCAGTGAGCGCCGCTACGCCAATGAGCAGTTCTTC	CASSERRYANEQFF
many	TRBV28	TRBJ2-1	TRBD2	TGTGCCAGCAGTTTTTTCAGGGGAGCGGGAGGACCTAACAATGAGCAGTTCTTC	CASSFFRGAGGPNNEQFF
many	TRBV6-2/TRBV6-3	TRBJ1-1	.	TGTGCCACCAGAGTGGGCTGGGTCACTGAAGCTTTCTTT	CATRVGWVTEAFF
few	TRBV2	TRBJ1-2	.	TGTGCCAGCAGTGAAGAGGGACGTACGTATGGCTACACCTTC	CASSEEGRTYGYTF
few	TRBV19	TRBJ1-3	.	TGTGCTTCAGGGTCTCGAGGAAACACCATATATTTT	CASGSRGNTIYF
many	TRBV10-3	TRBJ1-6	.	TGTGCCATTCAGGGACTTGTCGGATCACCCCTCCACTTT	CAIQGLVGSPLHF
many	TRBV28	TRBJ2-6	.	TGTGCCAGCAGTGGCTCTGGGGCCAACGTCCTGACTTTC	CASSGSGANVLTF
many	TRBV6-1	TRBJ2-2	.	TGTGCCAGCACCCGCGGGCACGCGAACACCGGGGAGCTGTTTTTT	CASTRGHANTGELFF